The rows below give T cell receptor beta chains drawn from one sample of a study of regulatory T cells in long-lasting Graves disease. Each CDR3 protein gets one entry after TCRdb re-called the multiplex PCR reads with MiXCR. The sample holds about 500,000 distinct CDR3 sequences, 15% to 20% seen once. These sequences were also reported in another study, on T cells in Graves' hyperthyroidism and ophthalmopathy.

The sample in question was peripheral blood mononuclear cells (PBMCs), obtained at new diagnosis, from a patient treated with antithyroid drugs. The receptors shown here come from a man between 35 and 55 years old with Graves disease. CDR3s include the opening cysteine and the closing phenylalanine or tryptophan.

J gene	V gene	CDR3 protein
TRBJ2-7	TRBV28	CASSSTALGTYEQYF
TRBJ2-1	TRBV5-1	CASSLAPEGKWDNEQFF
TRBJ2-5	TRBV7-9	CASSLEGSGTQYF
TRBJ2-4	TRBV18	CASSPRTSENIQYF
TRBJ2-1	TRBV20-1	CSAARAGGGNEQFF
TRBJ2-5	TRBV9	CASSFLGLAAQETQYF
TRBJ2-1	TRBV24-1	CATSDLGLGNEQFF
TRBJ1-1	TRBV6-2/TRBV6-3	CASSELQAFF
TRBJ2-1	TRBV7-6	CASSLALAGPYNEQFF
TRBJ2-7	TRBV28	CAIKARTREQYF
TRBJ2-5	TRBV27	CASSTGIYQEAQYF
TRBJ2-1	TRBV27	CASQLALGTVGQFF
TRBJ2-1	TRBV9	CASSVEGSGRWNEQFF
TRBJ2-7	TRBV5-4	CASTTGTSGSYEQYF
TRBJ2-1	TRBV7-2	CASSPPLPEQFF
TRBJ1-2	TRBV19	CASSIRDSPRYTF
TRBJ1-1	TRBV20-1	CSARSTLNTEAFF
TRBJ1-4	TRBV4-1	CASSQDRTLNEKLFF
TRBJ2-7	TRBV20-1	CSARDSSGRPHEQYF
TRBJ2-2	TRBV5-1	CASSLDRAMNTGELFF
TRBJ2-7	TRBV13	CASRGTSGRGLYEQYF
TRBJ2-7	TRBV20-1	CSAPPRSSYEQYF
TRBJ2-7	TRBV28	CASSLCTPSDPCEQYF
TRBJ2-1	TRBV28	CASSSEPTSGRRHEQFF
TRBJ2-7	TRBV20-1	CSARDRGGVTGQSSYEQYF